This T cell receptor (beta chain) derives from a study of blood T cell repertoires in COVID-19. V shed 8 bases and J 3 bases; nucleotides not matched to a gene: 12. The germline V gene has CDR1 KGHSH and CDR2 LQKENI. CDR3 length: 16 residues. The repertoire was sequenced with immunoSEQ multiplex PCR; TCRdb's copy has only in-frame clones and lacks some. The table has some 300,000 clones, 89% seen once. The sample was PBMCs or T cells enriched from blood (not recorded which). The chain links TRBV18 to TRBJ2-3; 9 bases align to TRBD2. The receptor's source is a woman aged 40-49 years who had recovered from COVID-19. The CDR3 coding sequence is TGTGCCAGCCCCCCAGGGCGGGAGGGCCGGACAGATACGCAGTATTTT. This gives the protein CASPPGREGRTDTQYF. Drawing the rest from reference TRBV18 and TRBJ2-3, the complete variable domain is NAGVMQNPRHLVRRRGQEARLRCSPMKGHSHVYWYRQLPEEGLKFMVYLQKENIIDESGMPKERFSAEFPKEGPSILRIQQVVRGDSAAYFCASPPGREGRTDTQYFGPGTRLTVL.